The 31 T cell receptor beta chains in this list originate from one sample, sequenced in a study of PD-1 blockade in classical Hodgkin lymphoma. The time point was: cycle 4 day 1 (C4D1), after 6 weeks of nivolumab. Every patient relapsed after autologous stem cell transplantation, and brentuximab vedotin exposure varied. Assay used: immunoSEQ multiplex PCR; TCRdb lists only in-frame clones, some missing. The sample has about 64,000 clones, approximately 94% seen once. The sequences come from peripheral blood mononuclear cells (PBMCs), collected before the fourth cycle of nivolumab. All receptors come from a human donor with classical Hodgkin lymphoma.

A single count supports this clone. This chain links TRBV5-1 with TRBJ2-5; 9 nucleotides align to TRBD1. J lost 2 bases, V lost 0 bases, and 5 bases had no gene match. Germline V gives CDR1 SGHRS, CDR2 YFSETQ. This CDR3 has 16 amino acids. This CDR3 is CASSLVQGAYQETQYF. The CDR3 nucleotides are TGCGCCAGCAGCTTGGTACAGGGGGCTTATCAAGAGACCCAGTACTTC.

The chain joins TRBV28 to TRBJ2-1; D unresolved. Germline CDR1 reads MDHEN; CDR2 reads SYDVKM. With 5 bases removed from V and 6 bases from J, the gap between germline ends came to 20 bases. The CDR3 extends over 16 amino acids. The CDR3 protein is CASSEVGGVGTNEQFF. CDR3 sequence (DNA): TGTGCCAGCAGTGAGGTCGGCGGTGTAGGAACCAATGAGCAGTTCTTC.

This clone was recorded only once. CDR3 amino acids: CASSERALPRDTQYF. CDR3 DNA sequence: TGTGCCAGCAGCGAAAGGGCCCTCCCTCGGGATACGCAGTATTTT. This chain connects TRBV9 to TRBJ2-3; no clear D. The V and J ends lost 3 bases and 6 bases respectively, with 17 bases between them. CDR3 length: 15 amino acids. The germline V gene has CDR1 SGDLS and CDR2 YYNGEE.

The CDR3 here is CASSEGALGNEQFF. The DNA of the CDR3 is TGCGCCAGCAGCGAGGGGGCTTTGGGCAATGAGCAGTTCTTC. V and J are TRBV10-2 and TRBJ2-1; 7 nucleotides align to TRBD1. The CDR3 has 14 residues. The V and J ends lost 6 bases and 6 bases, in that order; junction bases with no gene match: 8. Germline V gives CDR1 WSHSY, CDR2 SAAADI.

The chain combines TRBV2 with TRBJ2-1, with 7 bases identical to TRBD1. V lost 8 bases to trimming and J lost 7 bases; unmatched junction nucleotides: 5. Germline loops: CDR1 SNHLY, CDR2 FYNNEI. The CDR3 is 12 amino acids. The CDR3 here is CASVEQGNEQFF. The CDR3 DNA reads TGTGCCAGCGTCGAACAGGGGAATGAGCAGTTCTTC.

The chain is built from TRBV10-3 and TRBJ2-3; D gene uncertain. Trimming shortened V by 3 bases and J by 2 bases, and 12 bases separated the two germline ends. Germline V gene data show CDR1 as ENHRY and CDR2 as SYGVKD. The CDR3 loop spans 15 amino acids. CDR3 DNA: TGTGCCATCAGTGATGGCGGTCAAGACACAGATACGCAGTATTTT. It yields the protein CAISDGGQDTDTQYF.

The CDR3 nucleotides are TGTGCCAGCAGCTTGGGGCCGGGGGGGAACGATGAGCAGTTCTTC. It translates to CASSLGPGGNDEQFF. The chain is built from TRBV5-4 and TRBJ2-1; TRBD2 matches at 8 bases. J lost 8 bases, V lost 0 bases, and 7 bases had no gene match. This CDR3 has 15 residues. The germline V gene encodes CDR1 SGHNT and CDR2 YYREEE (reference sequence).

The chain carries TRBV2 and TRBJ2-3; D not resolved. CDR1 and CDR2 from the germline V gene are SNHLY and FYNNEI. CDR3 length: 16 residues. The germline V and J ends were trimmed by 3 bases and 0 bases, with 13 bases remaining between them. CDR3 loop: CASSDLGGPSTDTQYF. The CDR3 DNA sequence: TGTGCCAGCAGTGATTTGGGCGGACCTAGCACAGATACGCAGTATTTT.

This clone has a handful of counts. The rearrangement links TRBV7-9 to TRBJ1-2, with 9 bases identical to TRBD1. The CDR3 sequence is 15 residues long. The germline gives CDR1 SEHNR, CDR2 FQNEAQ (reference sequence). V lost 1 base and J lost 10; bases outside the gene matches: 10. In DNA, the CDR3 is TGTGCCAGCAGCTTAGAAGTCGGAGGGACAGGGTTCTACACCTTC. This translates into CASSLEVGGTGFYTF.

CDR3 loop: CASSSGGGTSGGAWQFF. Written as DNA, the CDR3 is TGTGCCAGCAGCTCGGGTGGCGGGACTAGCGGTGGGGCATGGCAGTTCTTC. The chain recombines TRBV7-9 with TRBJ2-1; 11 positions agree with TRBD2. Germline trimming cut 4 bases from V and 12 bases from J; bases unmatched to any gene: 17. Germline CDR1 and CDR2: SEHNR and FQNEAQ (reference sequence). CDR3 length: 17 amino acids.

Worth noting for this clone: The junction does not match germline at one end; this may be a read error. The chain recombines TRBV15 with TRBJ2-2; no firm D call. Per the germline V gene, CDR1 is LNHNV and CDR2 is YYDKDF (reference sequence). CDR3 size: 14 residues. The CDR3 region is CATSGDSNTGELFF. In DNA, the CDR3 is TGTGCCACCAGCGGAGATTCGAACACCGGGGAGCTGTTTTTT.

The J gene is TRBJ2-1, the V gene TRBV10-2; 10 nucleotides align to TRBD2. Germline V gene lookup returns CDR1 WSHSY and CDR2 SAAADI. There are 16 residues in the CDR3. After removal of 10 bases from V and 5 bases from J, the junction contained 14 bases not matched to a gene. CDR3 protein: CAIRPSGGLSNNEQFF. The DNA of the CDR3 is TGCGCCATCCGCCCTAGCGGGGGCCTATCTAACAATGAGCAGTTCTTC.

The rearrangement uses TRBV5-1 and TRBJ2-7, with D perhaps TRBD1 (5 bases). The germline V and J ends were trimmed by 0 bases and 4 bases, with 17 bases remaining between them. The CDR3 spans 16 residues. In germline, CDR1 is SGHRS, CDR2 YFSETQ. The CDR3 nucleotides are TGCGCCAGCAGCTTGGGGGGCATTTCCCCTACTTACGAGCAGTACTTC. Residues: CASSLGGISPTYEQYF. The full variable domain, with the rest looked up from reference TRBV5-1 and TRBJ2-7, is KAGVTQTPRYLIKTRGQQVTLSCSPISGHRSVSWYQQTPGQGLQFLFEYFSETQRNKGNFPGRFSGRQFSNSRSEMNVSTLELGDSALYLCASSLGGISPTYEQYFGPGTRLTVT.

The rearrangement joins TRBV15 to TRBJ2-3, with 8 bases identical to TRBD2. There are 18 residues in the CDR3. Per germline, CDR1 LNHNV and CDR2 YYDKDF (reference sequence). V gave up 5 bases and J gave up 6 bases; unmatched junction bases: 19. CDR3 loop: CATSSDTGTRLFSDTQYF. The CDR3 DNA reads TGTGCCACCAGCTCAGATACCGGGACTAGACTCTTTTCGGATACGCAGTATTTT.

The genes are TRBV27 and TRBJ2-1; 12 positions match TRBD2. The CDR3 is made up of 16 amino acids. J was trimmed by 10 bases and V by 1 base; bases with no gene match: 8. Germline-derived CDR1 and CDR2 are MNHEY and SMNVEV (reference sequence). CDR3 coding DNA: TGTGCCAGCAGTTTATATCGACTAGCGGGAGTGGGGGAGCAGTTCTTC. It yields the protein CASSLYRLAGVGEQFF.

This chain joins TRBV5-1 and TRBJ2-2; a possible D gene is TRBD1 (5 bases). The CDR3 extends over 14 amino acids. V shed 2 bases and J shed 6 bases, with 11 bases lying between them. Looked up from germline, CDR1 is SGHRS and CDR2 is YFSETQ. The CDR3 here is CASSLTQGSGELFF. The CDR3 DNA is TGCGCCAGCAGCTTAACCCAGGGCTCCGGGGAGCTGTTTTTT.

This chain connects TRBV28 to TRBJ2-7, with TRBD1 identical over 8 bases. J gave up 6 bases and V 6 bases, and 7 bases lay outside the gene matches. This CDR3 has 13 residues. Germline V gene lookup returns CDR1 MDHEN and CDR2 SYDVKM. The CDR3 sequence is CASSFPTGVEQYF. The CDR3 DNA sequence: TGTGCCAGCAGCTTCCCGACAGGGGTCGAGCAGTACTTC.

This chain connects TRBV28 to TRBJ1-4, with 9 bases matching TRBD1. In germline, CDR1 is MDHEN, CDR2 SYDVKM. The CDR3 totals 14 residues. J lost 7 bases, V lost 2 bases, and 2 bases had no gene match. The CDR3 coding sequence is TGTGCCAGCAGTTTAGGGACAGGGAGTGAAAAACTGTTTTTT. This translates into CASSLGTGSEKLFF. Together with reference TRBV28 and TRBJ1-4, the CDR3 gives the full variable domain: DVKVTQSSRYLVKRTGEKVFLECVQDMDHENMFWYRQDPGLGLRLIYFSYDVKMKEKGDIPEGYSVSREKKERFSLILESASTNQTSMYLCASSLGTGSEKLFFGSGTQLSVL.

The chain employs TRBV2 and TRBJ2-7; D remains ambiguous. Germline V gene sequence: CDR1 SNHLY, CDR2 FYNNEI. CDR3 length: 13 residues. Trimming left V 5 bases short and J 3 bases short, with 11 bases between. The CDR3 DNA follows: TGTGCCAGCAGTTTGGTAGACTTCTACGAGCAGTACTTC. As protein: CASSLVDFYEQYF. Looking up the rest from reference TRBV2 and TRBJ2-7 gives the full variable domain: EPEVTQTPSHQVTQMGQEVILRCVPISNHLYFYWYRQILGQKVEFLVSFYNNEISEKSEIFDDQFSVERPDGSNFTLKIRSTKLEDSAMYFCASSLVDFYEQYFGPGTRLTVT.

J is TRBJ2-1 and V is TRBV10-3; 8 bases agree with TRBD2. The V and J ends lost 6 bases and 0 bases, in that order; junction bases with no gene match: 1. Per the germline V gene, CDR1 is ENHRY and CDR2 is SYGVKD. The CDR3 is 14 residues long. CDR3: CAIRAGGSYNEQFF. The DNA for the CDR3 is TGTGCCATCAGGGCGGGGGGCTCCTACAATGAGCAGTTCTTC.

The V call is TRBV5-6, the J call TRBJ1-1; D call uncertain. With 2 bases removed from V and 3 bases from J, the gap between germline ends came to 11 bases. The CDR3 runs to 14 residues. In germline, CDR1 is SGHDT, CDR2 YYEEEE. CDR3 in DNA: TGTGCCAGCAGCTTTTCCCGGTGGGACACTGAAGCTTTCTTT. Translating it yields CASSFSRWDTEAFF.

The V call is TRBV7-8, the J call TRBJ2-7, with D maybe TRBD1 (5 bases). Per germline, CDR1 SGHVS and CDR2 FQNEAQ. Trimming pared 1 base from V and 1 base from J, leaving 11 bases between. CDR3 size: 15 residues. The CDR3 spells CASSLGEGASYEQYF. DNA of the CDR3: TGTGCCAGCAGCTTAGGGGAAGGGGCTTCCTACGAGCAGTACTTC.

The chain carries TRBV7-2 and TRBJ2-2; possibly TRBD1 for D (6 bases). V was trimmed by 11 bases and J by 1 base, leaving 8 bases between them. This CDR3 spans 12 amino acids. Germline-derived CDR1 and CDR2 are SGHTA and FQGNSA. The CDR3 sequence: CAWGQNTGELFF. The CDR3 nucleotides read TGTGCCTGGGGACAGAACACCGGGGAGCTGTTTTTT.

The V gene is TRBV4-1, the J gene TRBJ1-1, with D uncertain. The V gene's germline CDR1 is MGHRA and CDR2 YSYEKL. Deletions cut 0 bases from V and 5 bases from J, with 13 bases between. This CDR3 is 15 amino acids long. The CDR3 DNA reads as TGCGCCAGCAGCCAAGATATGGTCCCCCCAACTGAAGCTTTCTTT. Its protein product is CASSQDMVPPTEAFF.

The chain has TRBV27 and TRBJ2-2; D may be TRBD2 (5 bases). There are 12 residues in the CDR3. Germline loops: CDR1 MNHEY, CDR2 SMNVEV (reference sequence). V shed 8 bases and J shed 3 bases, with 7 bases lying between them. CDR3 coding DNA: TGTGCCAGCGGGGAGTACACCGGGGAGCTGTTTTTT. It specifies CASGEYTGELFF.

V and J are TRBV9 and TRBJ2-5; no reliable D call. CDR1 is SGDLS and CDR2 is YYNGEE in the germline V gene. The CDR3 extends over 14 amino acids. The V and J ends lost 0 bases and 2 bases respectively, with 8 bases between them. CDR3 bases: TGTGCCAGCAGCGTAGCTAAAGGGCAAGAGACCCAGTACTTC. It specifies CASSVAKGQETQYF.

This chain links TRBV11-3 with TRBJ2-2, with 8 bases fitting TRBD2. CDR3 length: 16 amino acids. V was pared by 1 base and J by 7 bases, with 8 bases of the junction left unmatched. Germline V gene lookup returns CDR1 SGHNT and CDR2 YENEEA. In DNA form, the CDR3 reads TGTGCCAGCAGCTTAGGGGTAGCGGGACTCGGCGGGGAGCTGTTTTTT. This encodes CASSLGVAGLGGELFF.

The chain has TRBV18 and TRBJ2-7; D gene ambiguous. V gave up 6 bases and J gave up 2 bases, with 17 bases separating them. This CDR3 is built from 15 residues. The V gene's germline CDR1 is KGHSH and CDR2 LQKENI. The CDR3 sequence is CASSPTSVSAYEQYF. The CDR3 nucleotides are TGTGCCAGCTCTCCGACATCAGTTTCGGCCTACGAGCAGTACTTC.

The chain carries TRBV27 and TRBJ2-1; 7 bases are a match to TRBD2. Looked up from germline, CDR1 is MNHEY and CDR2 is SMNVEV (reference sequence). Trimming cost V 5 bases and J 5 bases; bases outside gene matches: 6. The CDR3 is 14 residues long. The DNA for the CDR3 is TGTGCCAGCAGTACTAGCGCGAGAGACAATGAGCAGTTCTTC. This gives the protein CASSTSARDNEQFF.

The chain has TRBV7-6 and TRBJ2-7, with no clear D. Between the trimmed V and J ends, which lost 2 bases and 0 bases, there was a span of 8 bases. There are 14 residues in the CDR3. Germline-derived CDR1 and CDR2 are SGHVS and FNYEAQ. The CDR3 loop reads CASSLQELSYEQYF. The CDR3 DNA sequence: TGTGCCAGCAGCTTACAGGAACTCTCCTACGAGCAGTACTTC.

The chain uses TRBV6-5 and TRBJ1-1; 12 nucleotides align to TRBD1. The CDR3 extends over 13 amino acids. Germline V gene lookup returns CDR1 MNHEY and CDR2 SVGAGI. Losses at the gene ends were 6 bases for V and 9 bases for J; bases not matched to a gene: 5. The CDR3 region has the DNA TGTGCCAGCAGCCCCGGGACAGGGGGCAAAGCTTTCTTT. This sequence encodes CASSPGTGGKAFF.